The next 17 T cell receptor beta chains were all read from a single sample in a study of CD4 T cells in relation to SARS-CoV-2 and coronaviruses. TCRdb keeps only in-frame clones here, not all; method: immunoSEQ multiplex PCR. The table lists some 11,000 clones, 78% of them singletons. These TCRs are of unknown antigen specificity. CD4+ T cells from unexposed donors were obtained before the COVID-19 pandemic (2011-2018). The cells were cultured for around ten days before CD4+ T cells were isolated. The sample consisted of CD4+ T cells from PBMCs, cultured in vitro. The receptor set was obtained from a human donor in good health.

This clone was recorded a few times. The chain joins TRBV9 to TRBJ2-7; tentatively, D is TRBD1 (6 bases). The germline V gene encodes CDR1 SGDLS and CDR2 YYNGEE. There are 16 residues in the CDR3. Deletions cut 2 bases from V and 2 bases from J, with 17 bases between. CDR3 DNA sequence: TGTGCCAGCAGCGTTGCGTCCGGGACATCCCCCTACGAGCAGTACTTC. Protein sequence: CASSVASGTSPYEQYF.

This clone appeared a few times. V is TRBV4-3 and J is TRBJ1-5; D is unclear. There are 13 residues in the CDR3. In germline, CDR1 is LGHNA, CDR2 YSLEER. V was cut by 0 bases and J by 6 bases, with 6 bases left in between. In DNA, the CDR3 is TGCGCCAGCAGCCAAGATTCCGGTCAGCCCCAGCATTTT. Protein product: CASSQDSGQPQHF.

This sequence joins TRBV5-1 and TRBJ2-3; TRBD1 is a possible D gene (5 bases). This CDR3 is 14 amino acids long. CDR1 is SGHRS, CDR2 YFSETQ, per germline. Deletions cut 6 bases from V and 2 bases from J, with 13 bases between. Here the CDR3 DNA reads TGCGCCAGCAAGAGACAGTCCCACACAGATACGCAGTATTTT. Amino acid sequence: CASKRQSHTDTQYF.

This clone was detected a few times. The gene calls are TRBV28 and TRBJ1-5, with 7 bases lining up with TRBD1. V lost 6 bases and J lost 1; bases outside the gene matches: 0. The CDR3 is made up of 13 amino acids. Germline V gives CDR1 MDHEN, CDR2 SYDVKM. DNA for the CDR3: TGTGCCAGCAGGACAGGGAGCAATCAGCCCCAGCATTTT. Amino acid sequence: CASRTGSNQPQHF.

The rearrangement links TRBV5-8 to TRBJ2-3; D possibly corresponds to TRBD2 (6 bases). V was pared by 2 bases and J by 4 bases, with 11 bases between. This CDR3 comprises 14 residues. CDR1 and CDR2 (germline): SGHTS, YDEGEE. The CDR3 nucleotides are TGTGCCAGCAGCTTTCGGGCTAGCGCAGATACGCAGTATTTT. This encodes CASSFRASADTQYF.

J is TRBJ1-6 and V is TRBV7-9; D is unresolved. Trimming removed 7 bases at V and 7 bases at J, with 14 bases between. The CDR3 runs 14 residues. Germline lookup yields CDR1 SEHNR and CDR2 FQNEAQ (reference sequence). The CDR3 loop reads CASNGVDLNSPLHF. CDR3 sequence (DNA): TGTGCCAGCAACGGAGTCGACCTCAATTCACCCCTCCACTTT. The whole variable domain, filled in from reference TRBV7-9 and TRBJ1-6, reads DTGVSQNPRHKITKRGQNVTFRCDPISEHNRLYWYRQTLGQGPEFLTYFQNEAQLEKSRLLSDRFSAERPKGSFSTLEIQRTEQGDSAMYLCASNGVDLNSPLHFGNGTRLTVT.

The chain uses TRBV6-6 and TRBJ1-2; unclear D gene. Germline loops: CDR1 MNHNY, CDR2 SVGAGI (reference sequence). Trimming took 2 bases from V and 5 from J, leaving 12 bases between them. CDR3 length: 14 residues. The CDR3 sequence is CASSYPGGSYGYTF. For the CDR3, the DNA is TGTGCCAGCAGTTACCCCGGCGGGTCGTATGGCTACACCTTC.

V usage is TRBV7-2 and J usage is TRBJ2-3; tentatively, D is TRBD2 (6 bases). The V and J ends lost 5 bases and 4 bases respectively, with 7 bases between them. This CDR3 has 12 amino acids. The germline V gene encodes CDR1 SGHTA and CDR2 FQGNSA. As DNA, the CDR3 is TGTGCCAGCAGCCGGGAGCCAGATACGCAGTATTTT. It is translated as CASSREPDTQYF.

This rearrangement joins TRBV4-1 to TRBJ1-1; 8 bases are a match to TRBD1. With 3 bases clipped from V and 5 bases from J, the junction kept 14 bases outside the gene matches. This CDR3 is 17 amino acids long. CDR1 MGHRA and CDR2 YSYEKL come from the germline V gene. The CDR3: CASSHIFLDRGGTEAFF. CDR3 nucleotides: TGCGCCAGCAGCCACATTTTTTTAGACAGGGGAGGAACTGAAGCTTTCTTT.

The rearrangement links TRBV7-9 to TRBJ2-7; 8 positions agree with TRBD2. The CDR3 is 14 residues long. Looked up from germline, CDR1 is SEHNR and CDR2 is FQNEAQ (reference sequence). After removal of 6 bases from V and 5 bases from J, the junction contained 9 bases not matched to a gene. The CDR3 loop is CASSLSRGGDEQYF. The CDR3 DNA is TGTGCCAGCAGTCTCAGCCGGGGGGGTGACGAGCAGTACTTC.

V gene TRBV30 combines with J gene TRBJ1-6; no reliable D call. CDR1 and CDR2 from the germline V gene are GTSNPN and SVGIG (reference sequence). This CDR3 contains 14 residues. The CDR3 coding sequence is TGTGCGTTGGAGGGCGCTTGGGCCAATTCACCCCTCCACTTT. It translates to CALEGAWANSPLHF.

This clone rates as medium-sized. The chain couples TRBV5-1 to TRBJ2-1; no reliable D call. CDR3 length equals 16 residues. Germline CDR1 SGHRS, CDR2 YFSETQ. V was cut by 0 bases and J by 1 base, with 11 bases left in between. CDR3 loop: CASSLEAANSYNEQFF. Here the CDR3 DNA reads TGCGCCAGCAGCTTGGAGGCAGCAAATTCCTACAATGAGCAGTTCTTC.

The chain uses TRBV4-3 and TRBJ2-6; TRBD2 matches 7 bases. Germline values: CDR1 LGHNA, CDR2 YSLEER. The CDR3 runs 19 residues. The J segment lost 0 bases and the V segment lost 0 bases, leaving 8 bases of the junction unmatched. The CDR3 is CASSQEARGLSSGANVLTF. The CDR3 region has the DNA TGCGCCAGCAGCCAAGAGGCGAGGGGACTAAGCTCTGGGGCCAACGTCCTGACTTTC.

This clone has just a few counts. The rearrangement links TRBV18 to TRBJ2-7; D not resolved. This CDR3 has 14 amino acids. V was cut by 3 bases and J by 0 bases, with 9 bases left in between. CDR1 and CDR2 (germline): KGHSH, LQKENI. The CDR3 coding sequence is TGTGCCAGCTCACCCGAACGCAGCTCCTACGAGCAGTACTTC. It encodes CASSPERSSYEQYF.

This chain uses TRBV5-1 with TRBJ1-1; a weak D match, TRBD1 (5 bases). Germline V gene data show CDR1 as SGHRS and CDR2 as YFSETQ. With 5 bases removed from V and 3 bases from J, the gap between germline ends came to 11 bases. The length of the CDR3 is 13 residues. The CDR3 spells CASSSDRHTEAFF. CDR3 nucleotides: TGCGCCAGCAGTTCCGACAGACACACTGAAGCTTTCTTT.

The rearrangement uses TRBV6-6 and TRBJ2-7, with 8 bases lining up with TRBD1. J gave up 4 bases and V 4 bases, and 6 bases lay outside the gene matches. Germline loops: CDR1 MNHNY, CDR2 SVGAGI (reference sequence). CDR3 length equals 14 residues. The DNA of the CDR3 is TGTGCCAGCAGTTTTGGACAGGGATCTTACGAGCAGTACTTC. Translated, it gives CASSFGQGSYEQYF.

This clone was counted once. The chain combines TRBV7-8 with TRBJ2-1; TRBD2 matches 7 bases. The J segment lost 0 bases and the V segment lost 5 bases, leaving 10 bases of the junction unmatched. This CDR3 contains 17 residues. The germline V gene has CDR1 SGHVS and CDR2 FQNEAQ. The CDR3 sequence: CASSPPGGITSYNEQFF. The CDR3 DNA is TGTGCCAGCAGCCCCCCCGGGGGGATTACCTCCTACAATGAGCAGTTCTTC.